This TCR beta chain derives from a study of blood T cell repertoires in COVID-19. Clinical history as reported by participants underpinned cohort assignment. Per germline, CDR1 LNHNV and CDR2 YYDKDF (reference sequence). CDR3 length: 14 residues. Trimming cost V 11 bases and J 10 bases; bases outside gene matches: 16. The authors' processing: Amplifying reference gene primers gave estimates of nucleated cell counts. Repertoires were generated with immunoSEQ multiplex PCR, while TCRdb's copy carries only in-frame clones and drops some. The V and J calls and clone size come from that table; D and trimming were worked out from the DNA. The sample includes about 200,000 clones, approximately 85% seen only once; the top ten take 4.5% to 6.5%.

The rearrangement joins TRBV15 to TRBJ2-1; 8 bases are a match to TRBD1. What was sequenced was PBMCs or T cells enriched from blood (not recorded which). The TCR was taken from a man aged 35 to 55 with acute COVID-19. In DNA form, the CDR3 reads TGTGCCGTCACCAGCGGACAGGGAGAGCACGAGCAGTTCTTC. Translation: CAVTSGQGEHEQFF.